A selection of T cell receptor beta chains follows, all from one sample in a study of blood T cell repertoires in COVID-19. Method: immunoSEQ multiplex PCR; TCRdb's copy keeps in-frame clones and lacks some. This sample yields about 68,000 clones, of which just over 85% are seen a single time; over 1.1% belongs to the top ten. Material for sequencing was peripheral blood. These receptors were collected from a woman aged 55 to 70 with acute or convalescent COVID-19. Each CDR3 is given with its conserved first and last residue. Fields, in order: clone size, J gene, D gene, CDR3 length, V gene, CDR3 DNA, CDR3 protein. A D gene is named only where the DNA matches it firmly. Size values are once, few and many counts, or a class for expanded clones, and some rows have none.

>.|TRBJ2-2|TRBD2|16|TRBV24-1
TGTGCCACCAGCCGCCCCGGGACTAGCGTTTCCGGGGAGCTGTTTTTT
CATSRPGTSVSGELFF
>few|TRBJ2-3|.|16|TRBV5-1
TGCGCCAGCAGCACCACCGGGATCACTAGCACAGATACGCAGTATTTT
CASSTTGITSTDTQYF
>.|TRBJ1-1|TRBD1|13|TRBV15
TGTGCCACCAGCGGAGTCGACAGGGGGCAGGATTTCTTT
CATSGVDRGQDFF
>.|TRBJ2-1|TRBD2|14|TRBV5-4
TGTGCCAGCAGCTTGGCGGGGGGTATCAATGAGCAGTTCTTC
CASSLAGGINEQFF
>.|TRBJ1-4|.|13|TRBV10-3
TGTGCCATAAGCGGTGGGACTAATGAAAAACTGTTTTTT
CAISGGTNEKLFF
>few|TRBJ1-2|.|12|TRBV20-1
TGCAGTGCTAGTTTGTCCGACTATGGCTACACCTTC
CSASLSDYGYTF
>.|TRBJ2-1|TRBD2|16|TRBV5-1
TGCGCCAGCAGCATCTCGGGGGGTTACTCCTACAATGAGCAGTTCTTC
CASSISGGYSYNEQFF
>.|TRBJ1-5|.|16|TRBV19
TGTGCCAGTAGTATAGATCTCCTTCCGGTGAATCAGCCCCAGCATTTT
CASSIDLLPVNQPQHF
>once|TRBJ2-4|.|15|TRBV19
TGTGCCAGTAAGAAAGCGGCTTCCAGGAAAAACATTCAGTACTTC
CASKKAASRKNIQYF
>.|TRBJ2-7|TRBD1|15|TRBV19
TGTGCCAGTAGCTCGACAGGGGGTGCGTCCTACGAGCAGTACTTC
CASSSTGGASYEQYF
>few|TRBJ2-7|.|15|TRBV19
TGTGCCAGTAGTACCGGGGGATACCTTCCCTACGAGCAGTACTTC
CASSTGGYLPYEQYF
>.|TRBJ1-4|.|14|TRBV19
TGTGCCAGTAGTTTGCAGGGGTCTAATGAAAAACTGTTTTTT
CASSLQGSNEKLFF
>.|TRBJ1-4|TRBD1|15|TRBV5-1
TGCGCCAGCAAAGGGACAGTTAGTCAAAATGAAAAACTGTTTTTT
CASKGTVSQNEKLFF
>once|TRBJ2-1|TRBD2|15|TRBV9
TGTGCCAGCAGCGTAGCGGGGGGGAGTAAGGTTGAGCAGTTCTTC
CASSVAGGSKVEQFF
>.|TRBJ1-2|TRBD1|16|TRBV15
TGTGCCACCAGCAGAGAAAGGGGACAGGATCTATATGGCTACACCTTC
CATSRERGQDLYGYTF
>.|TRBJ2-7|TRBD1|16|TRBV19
TGTGCCAGTAGTATAGATAAAGGGACAGGGGGCAGCGAGCAGTACTTC
CASSIDKGTGGSEQYF
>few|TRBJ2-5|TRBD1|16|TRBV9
TGTGCCAGCAGCATTTCCGGGACAGGGGGCATTGAGACCCAGTACTTC
CASSISGTGGIETQYF
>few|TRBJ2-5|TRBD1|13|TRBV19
TGTGCCAGTAGTACCCGGGACAGGGAGACCCAGTACTTC
CASSTRDRETQYF
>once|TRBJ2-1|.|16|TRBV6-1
TGTGCCAGCAGTGTGTTGCGGAGCAGCTCCTACAATGAGCAGTTCTTC
CASSVLRSSSYNEQFF
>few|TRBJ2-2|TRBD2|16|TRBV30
TGTGCCTGGAACGGACTAGCGGGAGGGTACACCGGGGAGCTGTTTTTT
CAWNGLAGGYTGELFF
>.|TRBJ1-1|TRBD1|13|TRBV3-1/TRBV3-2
TGTGCCAGCAGCGACCGGGACAGCCATAAAGCTTTCTTT
CASSDRDSHKAFF
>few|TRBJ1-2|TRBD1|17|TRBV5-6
TGTGCCAGCAGCTTTCCTGGACAGGGGGCGTCTAACTATGGCTACACCTTC
CASSFPGQGASNYGYTF
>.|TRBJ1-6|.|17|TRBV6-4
TGTGCCACTCGGGATTATCACACCTATCGGGTGCCTGCGCCCCTCCACTTT
CATRDYHTYRVPAPLHF
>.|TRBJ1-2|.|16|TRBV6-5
TGTGCCAGCAGTTACTCTCCTATGACAGCATCAGATGGCTACACCTTC
CASSYSPMTASDGYTF
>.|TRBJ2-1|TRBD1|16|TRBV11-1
TGTGCCAGCAGCTCGTTACCCGGACAGGGGGCGGGTGAGCAGTTCTTC
CASSSLPGQGAGEQFF
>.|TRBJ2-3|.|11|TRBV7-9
TGTGCCAGCAGGGCCGGGGATACGCAGTATTTT
CASRAGDTQYF